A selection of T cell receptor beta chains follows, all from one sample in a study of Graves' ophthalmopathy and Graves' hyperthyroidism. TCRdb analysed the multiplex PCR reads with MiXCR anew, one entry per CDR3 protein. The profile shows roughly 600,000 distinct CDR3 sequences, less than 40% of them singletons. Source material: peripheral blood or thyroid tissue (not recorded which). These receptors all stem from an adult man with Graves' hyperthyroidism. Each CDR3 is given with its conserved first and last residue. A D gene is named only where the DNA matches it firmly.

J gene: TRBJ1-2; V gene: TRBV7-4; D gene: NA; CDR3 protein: CASSFIYRGYGYTF
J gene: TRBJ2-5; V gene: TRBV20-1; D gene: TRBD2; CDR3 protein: CSARDVAGVFGETQYF
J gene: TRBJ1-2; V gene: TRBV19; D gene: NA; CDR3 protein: CASTVSPQENYGYTF
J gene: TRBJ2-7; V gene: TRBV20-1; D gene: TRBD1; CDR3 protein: CSASTGSSYEQYF
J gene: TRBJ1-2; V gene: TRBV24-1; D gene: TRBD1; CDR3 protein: CATSDFRTGYGYTF
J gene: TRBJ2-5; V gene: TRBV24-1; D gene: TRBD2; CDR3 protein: CATTGLAGGETQYF
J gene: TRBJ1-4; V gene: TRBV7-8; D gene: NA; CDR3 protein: CASSSGHREKLFF
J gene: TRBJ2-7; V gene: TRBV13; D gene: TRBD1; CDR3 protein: CASSPQGSEQYF
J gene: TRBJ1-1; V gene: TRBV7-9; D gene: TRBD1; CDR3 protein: CASSLAGTDEAFF
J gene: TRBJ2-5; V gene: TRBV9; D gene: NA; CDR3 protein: CASSQPRTVGAETQYF
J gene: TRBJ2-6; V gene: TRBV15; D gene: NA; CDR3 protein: CATSSQTAGANVLTF
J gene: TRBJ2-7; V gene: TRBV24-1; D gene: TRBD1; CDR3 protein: CATRNRRDRDYEQYF
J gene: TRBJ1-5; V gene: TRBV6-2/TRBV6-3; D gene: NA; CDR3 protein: CASSYSRRSEGDQPQHF
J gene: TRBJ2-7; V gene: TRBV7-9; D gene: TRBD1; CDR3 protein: CASSARGDRGVKHEQYF
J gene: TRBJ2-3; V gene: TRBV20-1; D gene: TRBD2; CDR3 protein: CSASKPAGGYTDTQYF
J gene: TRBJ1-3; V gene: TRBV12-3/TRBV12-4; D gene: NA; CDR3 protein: CASRSGDPGSSGNTIYF
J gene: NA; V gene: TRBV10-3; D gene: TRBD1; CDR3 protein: CASSYSRDRGHEQFF
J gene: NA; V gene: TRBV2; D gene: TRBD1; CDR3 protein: CASSEGTGKGNEQFF
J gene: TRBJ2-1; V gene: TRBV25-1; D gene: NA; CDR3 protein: CASSDRRGGYNEQFF
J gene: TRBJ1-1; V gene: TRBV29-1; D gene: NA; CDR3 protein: CSVESRRADEAFF
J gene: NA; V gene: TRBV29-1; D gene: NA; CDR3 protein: CSVEHPGRSSYSEQFF
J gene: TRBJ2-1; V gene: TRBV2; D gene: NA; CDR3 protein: CGSSGGSHDEQFF
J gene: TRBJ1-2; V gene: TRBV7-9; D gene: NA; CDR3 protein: CASSLENSANYGYTF
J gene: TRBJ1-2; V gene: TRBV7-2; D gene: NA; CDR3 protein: CASSPPGTGRDGYTF
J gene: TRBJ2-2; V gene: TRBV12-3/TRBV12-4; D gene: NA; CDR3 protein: CASSAQGSTGELFF
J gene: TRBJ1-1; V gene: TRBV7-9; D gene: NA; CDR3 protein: CASGQGRDTEAFF
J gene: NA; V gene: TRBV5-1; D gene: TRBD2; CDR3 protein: CASSLFSSGRKQFF
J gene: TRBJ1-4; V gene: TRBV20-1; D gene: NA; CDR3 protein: CSARQRMREKLFF
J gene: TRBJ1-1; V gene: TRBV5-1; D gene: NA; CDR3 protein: CASSPGLQGTEAFF
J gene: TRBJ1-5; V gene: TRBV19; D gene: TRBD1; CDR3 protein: CASNPNRGPQPQHF
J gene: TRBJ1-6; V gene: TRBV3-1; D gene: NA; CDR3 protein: CASSQGLGANSPLHF
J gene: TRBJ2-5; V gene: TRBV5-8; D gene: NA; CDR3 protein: CAVRGPANQETQYF
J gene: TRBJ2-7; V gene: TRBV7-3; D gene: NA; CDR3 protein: CASSSGAAEQYF
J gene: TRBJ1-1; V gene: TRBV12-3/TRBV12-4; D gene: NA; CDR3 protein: CASTIFSGTEAFF
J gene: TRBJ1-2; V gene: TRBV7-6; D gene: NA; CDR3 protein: CASSIQAGGGYTF
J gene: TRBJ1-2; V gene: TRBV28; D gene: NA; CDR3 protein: CASSLFAYGYTF
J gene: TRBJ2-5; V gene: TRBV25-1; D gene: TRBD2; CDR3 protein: CASSKTSGDQETQYF
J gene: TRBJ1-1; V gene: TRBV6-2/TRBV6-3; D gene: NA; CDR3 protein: CASSKATENTEAFF
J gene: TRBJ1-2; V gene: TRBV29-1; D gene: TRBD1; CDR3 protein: CSVEPRDRVYGYTF
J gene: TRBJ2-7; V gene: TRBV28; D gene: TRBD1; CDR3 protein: CASRGQASYEQYF
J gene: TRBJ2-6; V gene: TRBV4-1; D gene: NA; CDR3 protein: CASSQPGRRSGANVLTF
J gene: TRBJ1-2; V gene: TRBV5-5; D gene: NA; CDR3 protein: CASSHHLQGRGNYGYTF
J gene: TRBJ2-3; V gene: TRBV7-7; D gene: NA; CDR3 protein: CASSRSPGRDTQYF
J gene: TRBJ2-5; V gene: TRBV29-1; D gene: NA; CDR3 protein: CSPRTLAAGETQYF
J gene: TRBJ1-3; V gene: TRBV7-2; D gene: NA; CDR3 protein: CASSAGMGRNSGNTIYF
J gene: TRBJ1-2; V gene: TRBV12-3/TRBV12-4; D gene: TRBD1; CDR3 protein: CASSLGTGQLYGYTF